This is a list of T cell receptor beta chains from one sample in a study of T cell repertoires in cytomegalovirus infection. TCRdb reanalysed the reads using MiXCR and keeps one entry per CDR3 protein. The table shows 200,000 to 300,000 distinct CDR3 sequences, with approximately 6.7% occurring only once. Sequenced: PBMCs. The receptors were gathered from a human donor in good health (CMV status not recorded). Some clones in this sample may be carry-over from other donors' samples. Each CDR3 is given with its conserved first and last residue. A D gene is named only where the DNA matches it firmly. The size of a clone is reported for some rows only, either as once, few or many, or as a class for expanded clones.

size: many
D: .
V: TRBV7-9
J: TRBJ2-7
DNA: TGTGCCAGCAGCCCATGGGGGGTCCACGAGCAGTACTTC
CDR3: CASSPWGVHEQYF

size: many
D: .
V: TRBV29-1
J: TRBJ2-1
DNA: TGCAGCCTCTGGACTGCCTACAATGAGCAGTTCTTC
CDR3: CSLWTAYNEQFF

size: many
D: .
V: TRBV5-5
J: TRBJ2-7
DNA: TGTGCCAGCAGCCTGGGGACGGCAGGCTCCTACGAGCAGTACTTC
CDR3: CASSLGTAGSYEQYF

size: few
D: .
V: TRBV19
J: TRBJ1-4
DNA: TGTGCCAGTAGCCCGGGACACGGAAAACTGTTTTTT
CDR3: CASSPGHGKLFF

size: many
D: .
V: TRBV28
J: TRBJ2-7
DNA: TGTGCCAGCAGTTTGCAGCGCACCTACGAGCAGTACTTC
CDR3: CASSLQRTYEQYF

size: many
D: .
V: TRBV7-2
J: TRBJ2-5
DNA: TGTGCCAGCAGCTTGGTCCTCGGGACCCGGAGAGAGACCCAGTACTTC
CDR3: CASSLVLGTRRETQYF

size: many
D: .
V: TRBV6-5
J: TRBJ2-2
DNA: TGTGCCAGCAACAAGGGGGGAGCCACCGGGGAGCTGTTTTTT
CDR3: CASNKGGATGELFF

size: many
D: TRBD1
V: TRBV7-2
J: TRBJ1-2
DNA: TGTGCCAGCAGCTCCCGACAGGGACCTGCCTACACCTTC
CDR3: CASSSRQGPAYTF

size: many
D: .
V: TRBV7-9
J: TRBJ2-5
DNA: TGTGCCAGCAGCTTAGGAGCAACAGAGACCCAGTACTTC
CDR3: CASSLGATETQYF

size: many
D: .
V: TRBV6-5
J: TRBJ1-5
DNA: TGTGCCAGCAGTACGGGGGGGGTGGGTCAGCCCCAGCATTTT
CDR3: CASSTGGVGQPQHF

size: few
D: .
V: TRBV5-1
J: TRBJ2-4
DNA: TGCGCCAGCAGCCCGGAGGGCCAGGGAACCCAGTACTTC
CDR3: CASSPEGQGTQYF

size: .
D: .
V: TRBV20-1
J: TRBJ2-5
DNA: TGCAGTGCTAGAATCGGCGGGCAGCAAGAGACCCAGTACTTC
CDR3: CSARIGGQQETQYF

size: .
D: .
V: TRBV2
J: TRBJ2-6
DNA: TGTGCCAGCATAAAGGGGGCTGGGGCCAACGTCCTGACTTTC
CDR3: CASIKGAGANVLTF

size: many
D: TRBD1
V: TRBV12-3/TRBV12-4
J: TRBJ2-5
DNA: TGTGCCAGCAGTCCGGGACAGGGGGCGCGGGAGACCCAGTACTTC
CDR3: CASSPGQGARETQYF

size: many
D: .
V: TRBV2
J: TRBJ2-7
DNA: TGTGCCAGCATGGGCTCTCCGGGCTCCTACGAGCAGTACTTC
CDR3: CASMGSPGSYEQYF

size: many
D: TRBD2
V: TRBV19
J: TRBJ2-2
DNA: TGTGCCAGTAGACTAGCGTCCGGGGAGCTGTTTTTT
CDR3: CASRLASGELFF

size: many
D: .
V: TRBV19
J: TRBJ1-1
DNA: TGTGCCAGTAGCATCCGTGGGTTGAACACTGAAGCTTTCTTT
CDR3: CASSIRGLNTEAFF

size: many
D: .
V: TRBV12-3/TRBV12-4
J: TRBJ2-7
DNA: TGTGCCAGCAGTTTAAACAGGGTGTTGGCCGAGCAGTACTTC
CDR3: CASSLNRVLAEQYF

size: many
D: .
V: TRBV19
J: TRBJ2-4
DNA: TGTGCCAGTAGTTCGCAGAGGGGGGCCGGGATCATTCAGTACTTC
CDR3: CASSSQRGAGIIQYF

size: few
D: TRBD1
V: TRBV29-1
J: TRBJ1-1
DNA: TGCAGCGTTCCCCTGGACAGGGTAAACACTGAAGCTTTCTTT
CDR3: CSVPLDRVNTEAFF

size: many
D: TRBD1
V: TRBV5-1
J: TRBJ1-1
DNA: TGCGCCAGCAGCTTGTTTCAGGGGGTGGGTCATACTGAAGCTTTCTTT
CDR3: CASSLFQGVGHTEAFF

size: .
D: TRBD1
V: TRBV28
J: TRBJ2-1
DNA: TGTGCCAGCACTCACGAGCCGGGACAGGGGGCCAATGAGCAGTTCTTC
CDR3: CASTHEPGQGANEQFF

size: .
D: .
V: TRBV5-1
J: TRBJ2-3
DNA: TGCGCCAGCAGCAGGTGGGCCGGGGAAACAGATACGCAGTATTTT
CDR3: CASSRWAGETDTQYF

size: .
D: .
V: TRBV29-1
J: TRBJ1-2
DNA: TGCAACGCCGAGGACGGCAACTATGGCTACACCTTC
CDR3: CNAEDGNYGYTF

size: many
D: TRBD2
V: TRBV7-2
J: TRBJ2-5
DNA: TGTGCCAGCAGATGGGGGGGGTTCCAAGAGACCCAGTACTTC
CDR3: CASRWGGFQETQYF

size: many
D: .
V: TRBV20-1
J: TRBJ1-1
DNA: TGCAGTGCTATAGATATTAAGGGACAAGGCATAATGAACACTGAAGCTTTCTTT
CDR3: CSAIDIKGQGIMNTEAFF

size: .
D: .
V: TRBV7-2
J: TRBJ2-2
DNA: TGTGCCAGCAGCTACCCGACGGGGCGAGGCGGGGAGCTGTTTTTT
CDR3: CASSYPTGRGGELFF

size: many
D: .
V: TRBV2
J: TRBJ2-1
DNA: TGTGCCAGCCAACCCTACAATGAGCAGTTCTTC
CDR3: CASQPYNEQFF